A selection of T cell receptor beta chains follows, all from one sample in a study of T cell responses to AZD1222 COVID-19 vaccine. Libraries were prepared by immunoSEQ multiplex PCR; TCRdb keeps only in-frame clonotypes and omits some of them. The sample includes approximately 94,000 clones, roughly 90% of them seen just once. The input for sequencing was peripheral blood, taken on day 0 of AZD1222 vaccination. Receptors were obtained from an adult in good health. The conserved cysteine and the conserved F or W are not part of the CDR3 here. Fields, in order: V gene, J gene, D gene, CDR3 protein. The D gene is left open where the match is weak.

v_gene: TRBV19; j_gene: TRBJ1-5; d_gene: NA; CDR3aa: ASSIGPQPQH
v_gene: TRBV19; j_gene: TRBJ2-3; d_gene: NA; CDR3aa: ASSIGILGDTQY
v_gene: TRBV5-1; j_gene: TRBJ1-2; d_gene: TRBD1; CDR3aa: ASRLGQGKDGYT
v_gene: TRBV2; j_gene: TRBJ1-4; d_gene: NA; CDR3aa: ASSEEAQVNEKLF
v_gene: TRBV19; j_gene: TRBJ1-5; d_gene: TRBD1; CDR3aa: ASGGLRTGGLGQPQH
v_gene: TRBV28; j_gene: TRBJ2-3; d_gene: TRBD1; CDR3aa: ASSLGQGAGYTQY
v_gene: TRBV6-2/TRBV6-3; j_gene: TRBJ1-1; d_gene: NA; CDR3aa: ASSMTDPNTEAF
v_gene: TRBV4-2; j_gene: TRBJ2-7; d_gene: TRBD2; CDR3aa: ASSPPSGGSYEQY
v_gene: TRBV9; j_gene: TRBJ2-6; d_gene: NA; CDR3aa: ASSPHGRLDWAGANVLT
v_gene: TRBV28; j_gene: TRBJ1-1; d_gene: NA; CDR3aa: ASSFQPVAAF
v_gene: TRBV9; j_gene: TRBJ1-6; d_gene: NA; CDR3aa: ASSVQEAGNNSPLH
v_gene: TRBV14; j_gene: TRBJ2-7; d_gene: TRBD2; CDR3aa: ASSQEGLGGYEQY
v_gene: TRBV6-5; j_gene: TRBJ2-7; d_gene: TRBD1; CDR3aa: ASSTGTGALRQY
v_gene: TRBV3-1/TRBV3-2; j_gene: TRBJ2-3; d_gene: NA; CDR3aa: ASSQRGTDTQY
v_gene: TRBV15; j_gene: TRBJ2-2; d_gene: TRBD2; CDR3aa: ATSRGVEREATGELF
v_gene: TRBV3-1/TRBV3-2; j_gene: TRBJ2-1; d_gene: TRBD1; CDR3aa: ASSPMGTGGNEQF
v_gene: TRBV30; j_gene: TRBJ1-1; d_gene: NA; CDR3aa: AYHGEMNTEAF
v_gene: TRBV5-1; j_gene: TRBJ1-5; d_gene: TRBD1; CDR3aa: ASSIGTGGDQPQH
v_gene: TRBV11-3; j_gene: TRBJ1-1; d_gene: NA; CDR3aa: ASTVTEGNTEAF
v_gene: TRBV7-2; j_gene: TRBJ1-4; d_gene: TRBD1; CDR3aa: ASSFLTGGGEKLF
v_gene: TRBV9; j_gene: TRBJ2-5; d_gene: NA; CDR3aa: ASSVGPTPRFGAETQY
v_gene: TRBV29-1; j_gene: TRBJ1-1; d_gene: NA; CDR3aa: SAELTADTEAF
v_gene: TRBV7-6; j_gene: TRBJ2-1; d_gene: TRBD1; CDR3aa: ASSLGRQGPSSYNEQF
v_gene: TRBV11-1; j_gene: TRBJ2-7; d_gene: TRBD2; CDR3aa: ASSPPGTRDYEQY